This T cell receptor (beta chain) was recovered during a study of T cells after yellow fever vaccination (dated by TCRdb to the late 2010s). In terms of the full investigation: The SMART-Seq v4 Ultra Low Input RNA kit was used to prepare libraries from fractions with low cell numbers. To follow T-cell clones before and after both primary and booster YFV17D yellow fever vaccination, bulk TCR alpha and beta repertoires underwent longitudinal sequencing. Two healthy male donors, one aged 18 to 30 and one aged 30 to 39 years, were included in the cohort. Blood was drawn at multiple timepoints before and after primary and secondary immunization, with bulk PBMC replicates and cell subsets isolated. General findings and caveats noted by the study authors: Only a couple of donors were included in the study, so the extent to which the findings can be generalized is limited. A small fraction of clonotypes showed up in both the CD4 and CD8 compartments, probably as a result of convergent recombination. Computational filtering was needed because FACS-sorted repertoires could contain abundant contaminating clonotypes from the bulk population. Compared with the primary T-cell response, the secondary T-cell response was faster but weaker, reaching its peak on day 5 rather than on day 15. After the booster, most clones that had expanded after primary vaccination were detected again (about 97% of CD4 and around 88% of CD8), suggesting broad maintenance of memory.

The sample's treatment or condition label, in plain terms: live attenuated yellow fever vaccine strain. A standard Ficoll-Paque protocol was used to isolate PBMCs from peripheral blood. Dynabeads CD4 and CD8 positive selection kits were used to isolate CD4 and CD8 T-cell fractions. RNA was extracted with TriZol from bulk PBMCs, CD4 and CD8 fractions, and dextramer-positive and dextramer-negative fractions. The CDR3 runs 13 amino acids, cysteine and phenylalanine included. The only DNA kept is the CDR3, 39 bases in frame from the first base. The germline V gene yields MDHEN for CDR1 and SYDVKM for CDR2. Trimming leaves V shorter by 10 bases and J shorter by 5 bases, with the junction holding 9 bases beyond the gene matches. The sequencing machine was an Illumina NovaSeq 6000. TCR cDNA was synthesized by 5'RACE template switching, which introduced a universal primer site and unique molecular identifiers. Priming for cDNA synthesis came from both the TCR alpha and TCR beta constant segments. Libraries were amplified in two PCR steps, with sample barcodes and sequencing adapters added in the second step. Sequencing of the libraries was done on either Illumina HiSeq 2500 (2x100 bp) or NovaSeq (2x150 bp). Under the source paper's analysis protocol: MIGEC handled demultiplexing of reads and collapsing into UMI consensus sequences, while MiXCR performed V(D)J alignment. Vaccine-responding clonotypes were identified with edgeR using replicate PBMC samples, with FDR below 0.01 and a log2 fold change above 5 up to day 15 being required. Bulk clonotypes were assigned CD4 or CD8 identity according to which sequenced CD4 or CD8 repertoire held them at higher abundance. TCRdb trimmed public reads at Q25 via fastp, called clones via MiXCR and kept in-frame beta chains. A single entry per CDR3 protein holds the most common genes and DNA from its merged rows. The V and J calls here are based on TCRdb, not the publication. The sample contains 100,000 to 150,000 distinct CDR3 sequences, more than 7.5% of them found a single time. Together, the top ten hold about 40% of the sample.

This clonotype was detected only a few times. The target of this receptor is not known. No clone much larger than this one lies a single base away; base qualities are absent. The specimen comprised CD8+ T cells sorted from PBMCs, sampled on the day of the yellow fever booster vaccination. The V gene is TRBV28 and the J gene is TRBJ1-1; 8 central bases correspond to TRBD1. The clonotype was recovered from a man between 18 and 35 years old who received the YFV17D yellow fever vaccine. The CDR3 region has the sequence CATSGGAFTEAFF. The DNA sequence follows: TGTGCCACCTCAGGGGGCGCTTTTACTGAAGCTTTCTTT.